This T cell receptor beta chain was profiled in a study of blood T cell repertoires in COVID-19. The wider study: Acute-phase and convalescent COVID-19 samples originated in the United States, Italy and Spain. PBMCs, B-cell-depleted T cells, or T cells were the source of the cDNA or gDNA that made up the material.

Generated by immunoSEQ multiplex PCR, the TCRdb table keeps only in-frame clones and is missing some. The data show approximately 170,000 clones, approximately 80% seen once. Germline CDR1 is SGHTA and CDR2 is FQGNSA. CDR3 length: 13 residues. The V gene lost 5 bases and the J gene lost 4 bases, with 12 bases spanning the gap. The chain employs TRBV7-2 and TRBJ2-7; unclear D gene. The material sequenced was peripheral blood. This clonotype was obtained from a human donor in a cohort sampled during active COVID-19. The DNA for the CDR3 is TGTGCCAGCAGCGTCACCGCAGGTTACGAGCAGTACTTC. As protein: CASSVTAGYEQYF.